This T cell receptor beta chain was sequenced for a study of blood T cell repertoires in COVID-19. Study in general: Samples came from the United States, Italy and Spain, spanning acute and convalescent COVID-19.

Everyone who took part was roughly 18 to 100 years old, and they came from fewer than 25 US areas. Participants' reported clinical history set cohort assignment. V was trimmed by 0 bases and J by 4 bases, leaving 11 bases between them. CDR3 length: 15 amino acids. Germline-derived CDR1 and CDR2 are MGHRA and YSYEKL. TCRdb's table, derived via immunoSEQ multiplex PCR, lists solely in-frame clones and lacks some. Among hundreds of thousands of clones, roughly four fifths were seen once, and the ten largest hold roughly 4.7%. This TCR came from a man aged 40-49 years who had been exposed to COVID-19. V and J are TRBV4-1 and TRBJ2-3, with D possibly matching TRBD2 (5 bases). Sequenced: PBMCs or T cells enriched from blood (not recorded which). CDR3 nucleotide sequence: TGCGCCAGCAGCCAAGATCGGGTTAGCGCAGATACGCAGTATTTT. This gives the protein CASSQDRVSADTQYF.